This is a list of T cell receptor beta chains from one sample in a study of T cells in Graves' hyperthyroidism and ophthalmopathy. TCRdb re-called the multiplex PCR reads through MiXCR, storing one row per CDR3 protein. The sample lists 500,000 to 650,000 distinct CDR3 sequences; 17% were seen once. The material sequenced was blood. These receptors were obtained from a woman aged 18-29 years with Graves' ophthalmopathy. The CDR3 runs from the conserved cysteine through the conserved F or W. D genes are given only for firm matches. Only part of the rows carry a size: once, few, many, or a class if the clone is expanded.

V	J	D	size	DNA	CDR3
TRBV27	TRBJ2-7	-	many	TGTGCCAGCAGCCTATTGGGGGGATCGGTCTACGAGCAGTACTTC	CASSLLGGSVYEQYF
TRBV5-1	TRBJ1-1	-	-	TGCGCCAGCAGTCAAGACGGGTACAACACTGAAGCTTTCTTT	CASSQDGYNTEAFF
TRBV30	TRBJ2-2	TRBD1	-	TGTGCCACTACAGGGGAGAGGGGGCTCACCAGGGAGCTGTTTTTT	CATTGERGLTRELFF
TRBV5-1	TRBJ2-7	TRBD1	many	TGCGCCAGCAGCTTGACCGTCCGGACAGGGGCCTACGAGCAGTACTTC	CASSLTVRTGAYEQYF
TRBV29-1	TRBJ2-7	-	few	TGCAGCGTTAGGGTCAGGGCGGCCTACGAGCAGTACTTC	CSVRVRAAYEQYF
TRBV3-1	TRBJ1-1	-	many	TGTGCCAGCAGCCCGCCGGGACAAAAGATTGAAGCTTTCTTT	CASSPPGQKIEAFF
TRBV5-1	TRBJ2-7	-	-	TGCGCCAGCAGCCCGTTCGCAGGGACCTCTCGCGAGCAGTACTTC	CASSPFAGTSREQYF
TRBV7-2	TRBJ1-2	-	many	TGTGCCAGCAGCTACCCAGGCTCTCCTCACTACACCTTC	CASSYPGSPHYTF
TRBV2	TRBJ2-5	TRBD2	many	TGTGCCAGCAGAGAGGCGGGGGGACGACTCCAAGAGACCCAGTACTTC	CASREAGGRLQETQYF
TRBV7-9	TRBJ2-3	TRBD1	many	TGTGCCAGCAGCCTACGGACAGGGGGCTGGGGGGATACGCAGTATTTT	CASSLRTGGWGDTQYF
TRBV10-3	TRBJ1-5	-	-	TGTGCCATCAGTGAGGGCCCCAATCAGCCCCAGCATTTT	CAISEGPNQPQHF
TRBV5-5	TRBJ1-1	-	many	TGTGCCAGCAGCTTGGGAGGGAAGACTGAAGCTTTCTTT	CASSLGGKTEAFF
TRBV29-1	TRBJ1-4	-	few	TGCAGCGTTGCTGCTCAGGCCGCGGGAAATGAAAAACTGTTTTTT	CSVAAQAAGNEKLFF
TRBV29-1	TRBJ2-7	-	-	TGCAGCGTTATTGGAGACGAGCAGTACTTC	CSVIGDEQYF
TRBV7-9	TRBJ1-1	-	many	TGTGCCAGCAGGGACCCAGGGAGGGTGAACACTGAAGCTTTCTTT	CASRDPGRVNTEAFF
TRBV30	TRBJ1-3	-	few	TGTACCTGGATCCAGGGGAGCTCTGGAAACACCATATATTTT	CTWIQGSSGNTIYF
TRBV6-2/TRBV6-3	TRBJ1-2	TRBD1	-	TGTGCCAGCAGTTACTCGAGGACAGGGGGGGGCTATGGCTACACCTTC	CASSYSRTGGGYGYTF
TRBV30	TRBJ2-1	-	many	TGTGCCTGGATGGACGGGTTCTCCTACAATGAGCAGTTCTTC	CAWMDGFSYNEQFF
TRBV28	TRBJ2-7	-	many	TGTGCCAGCAGTTTAAGGCAGGGACGTCTCGAGCAGTACTTC	CASSLRQGRLEQYF
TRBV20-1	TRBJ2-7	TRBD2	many	TGCAGTGCTTCTAGCGGGAGTGGCTCCTACGAGCAGTACTTC	CSASSGSGSYEQYF
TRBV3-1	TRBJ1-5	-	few	TGTGCCAGCAGCCGAGACCCCTCCGTGGTGCCCCAGCATTTT	CASSRDPSVVPQHF
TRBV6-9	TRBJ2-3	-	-	TGTGCCAGCAGTTCCACTCGGCGGGCACGTAACTCGTATACGCAGTATTTT	CASSSTRRARNSYTQYF
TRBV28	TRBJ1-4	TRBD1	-	TGTGCCAGCAGTCCGCCGGGACAGGGGTACTTTGCTAATGAAAAACTGTTTTTT	CASSPPGQGYFANEKLFF
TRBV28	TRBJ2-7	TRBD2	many	TGTGCCAGCGGCGGGACTAGAGACGAGCAGTACTTC	CASGGTRDEQYF
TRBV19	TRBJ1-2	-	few	TGTGCCAGTAACTCCCTGGAGAGGAACTATGGCTACACCTTC	CASNSLERNYGYTF
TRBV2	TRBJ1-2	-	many	TGTGCCAGCAGCGTGTCCCGGGACAACTATGGCTACACCTTC	CASSVSRDNYGYTF
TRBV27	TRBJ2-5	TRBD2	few	TGTGCCAGCAGCGTAGTAGCGGGCGAACAGACCCAGTACTTC	CASSVVAGEQTQYF
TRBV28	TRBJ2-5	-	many	TGTGCCAGCATTAGGGGGGGCGAGGAGACCCAGTACTTC	CASIRGGEETQYF
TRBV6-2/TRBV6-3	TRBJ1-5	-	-	TGTGCCAGCAGATACGGACGGGGGGGCAATCAGCCCCAGCATTTT	CASRYGRGGNQPQHF
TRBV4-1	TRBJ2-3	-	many	TGCGCCAGCAGCCAAGATCTTACGGCTAGCAGATCCACAGATACGCAGTATTTT	CASSQDLTASRSTDTQYF
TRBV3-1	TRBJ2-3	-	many	TGTGCCAGCAGCCAAGATGGGCGACTACGCACAGATACGCAGTATTTT	CASSQDGRLRTDTQYF
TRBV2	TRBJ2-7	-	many	TGTGCCAGCAATGACGGGGGACCCTACGAGCAGTACTTC	CASNDGGPYEQYF
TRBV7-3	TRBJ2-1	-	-	TGTGCCAGCAGCGCCCCGACCGAGAGCTCCTACAATGAGCAGTTCTTC	CASSAPTESSYNEQFF
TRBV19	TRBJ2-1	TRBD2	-	TGTGCCAGTAGTATAGGGCTAGCGGGAGGGGATGAGCAGTTCTTC	CASSIGLAGGDEQFF
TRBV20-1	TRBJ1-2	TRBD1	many	TGCAGTGCGTACCGGGACAGGGAGGCTAACTATGGCTACACCTTC	CSAYRDREANYGYTF
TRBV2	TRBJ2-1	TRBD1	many	TGTGCCAGCAGTGAAGGGCAGGGGGCTTACAATGAGCAGTTCTTC	CASSEGQGAYNEQFF
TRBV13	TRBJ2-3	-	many	TGTGCCAGCAGCTTGGGTTCCGGGATGGTTCCATCGCAGTATTTT	CASSLGSGMVPSQYF
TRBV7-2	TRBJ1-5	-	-	TGTGCCAGCAGCTTAGGAGGGTGGGATCAGCCCCAGCATTTT	CASSLGGWDQPQHF
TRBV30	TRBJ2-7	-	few	TGTGCCTGGAGTGACTCTTCTCTTCCCCGTAAGCAGTACTTC	CAWSDSSLPRKQYF
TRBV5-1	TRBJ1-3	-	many	TGCGCCAGCAGCCCGGCAAACTCTGGAAACACCATATATTTT	CASSPANSGNTIYF
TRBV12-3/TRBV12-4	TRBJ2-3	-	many	TGTGCCAGCAGTCCCGGACTCAACACAGATACGCAGTATTTT	CASSPGLNTDTQYF
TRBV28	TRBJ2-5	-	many	TGTGCCAGCAGTTTCGATCAAGAGACCCAGTACTTC	CASSFDQETQYF
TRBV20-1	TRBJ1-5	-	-	TGCAGTGCTAGTCAAAGGGGAGCCCAGCCCCAGCATTTT	CSASQRGAQPQHF
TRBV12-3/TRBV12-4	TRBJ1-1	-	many	TGTGCCAGCAGTTTAGGCGGGGGGCGGCCTGAAGCTTTCTTT	CASSLGGGRPEAFF
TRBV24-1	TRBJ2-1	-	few	TGTGCCACCAGTGATTCCGAGGTAGGGGGGGCGCGAAATGAGCAGTTCTTC	CATSDSEVGGARNEQFF
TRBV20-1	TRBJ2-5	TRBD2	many	TGCAGTGCCCCCGGGAGGTGGGAGGGCCTGGGAGAGACCCAGTACTTC	CSAPGRWEGLGETQYF
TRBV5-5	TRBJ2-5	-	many	TGTGCCAGCAGCTTTAAGGAAGAGACCCAGTACTTC	CASSFKEETQYF
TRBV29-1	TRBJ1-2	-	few	TGCAGCGTTGCGAGTGGCAGAGATTATTACGGCTACACCTTC	CSVASGRDYYGYTF
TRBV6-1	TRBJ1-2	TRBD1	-	TGTGCCAGCAATCGACAGGGTAACTATGGCTACACCTTC	CASNRQGNYGYTF
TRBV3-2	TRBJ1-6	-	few	TGTGCCAGCAGCCGAAACAGGGTTAATGCCTATAATTCACCCCTCCACTTT	CASSRNRVNAYNSPLHF
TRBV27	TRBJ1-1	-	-	TGTGCCAGCAGCCGACGTATGAACACTGAAGCTTTCTTT	CASSRRMNTEAFF